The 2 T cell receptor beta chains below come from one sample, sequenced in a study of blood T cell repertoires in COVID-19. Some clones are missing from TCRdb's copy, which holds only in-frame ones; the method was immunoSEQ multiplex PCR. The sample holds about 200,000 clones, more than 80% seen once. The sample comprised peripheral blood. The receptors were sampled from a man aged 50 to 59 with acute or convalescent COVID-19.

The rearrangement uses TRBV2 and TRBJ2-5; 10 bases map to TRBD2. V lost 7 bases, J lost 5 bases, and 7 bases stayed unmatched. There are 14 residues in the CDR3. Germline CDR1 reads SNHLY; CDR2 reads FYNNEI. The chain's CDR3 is CASISGRNGETQYF. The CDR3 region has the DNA TGTGCCAGCATTAGCGGGAGGAACGGTGAGACCCAGTACTTC.

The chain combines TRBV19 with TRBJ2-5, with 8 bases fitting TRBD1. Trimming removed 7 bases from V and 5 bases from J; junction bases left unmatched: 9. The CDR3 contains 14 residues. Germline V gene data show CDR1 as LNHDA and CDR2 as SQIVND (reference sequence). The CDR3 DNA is TGTGCCAGTATGGGAGTACAGGGGGACGAGACCCAGTACTTC. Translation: CASMGVQGDETQYF.